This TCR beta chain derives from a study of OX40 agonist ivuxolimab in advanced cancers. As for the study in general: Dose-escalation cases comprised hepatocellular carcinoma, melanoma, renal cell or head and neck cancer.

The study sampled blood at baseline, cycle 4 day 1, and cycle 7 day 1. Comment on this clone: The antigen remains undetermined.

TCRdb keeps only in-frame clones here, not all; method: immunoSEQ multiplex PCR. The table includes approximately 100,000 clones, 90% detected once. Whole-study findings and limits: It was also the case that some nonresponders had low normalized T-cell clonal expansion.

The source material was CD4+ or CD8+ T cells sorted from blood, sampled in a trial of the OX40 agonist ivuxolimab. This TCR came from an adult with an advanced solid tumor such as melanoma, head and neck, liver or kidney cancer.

The CDR3 here is CASSPPGIGNTIYF. The CDR3 DNA reads TGTGCCAGCTCACCACCGGGGATTGGAAACACCATATATTTT. The V gene is TRBV18, the J gene TRBJ1-3; D gene uncertain. Trimming left V 0 bases short and J 3 bases short, with 6 bases between. Germline loops: CDR1 KGHSH, CDR2 LQKENI. The CDR3 contains 14 residues.